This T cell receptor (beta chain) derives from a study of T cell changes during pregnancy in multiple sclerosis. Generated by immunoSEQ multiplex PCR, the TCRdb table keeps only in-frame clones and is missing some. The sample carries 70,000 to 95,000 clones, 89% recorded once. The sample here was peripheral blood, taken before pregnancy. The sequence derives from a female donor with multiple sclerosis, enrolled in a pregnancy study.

The CDR3 reads CATSRGGQFGYTF. CDR3 coding DNA: TGTGCCACCAGCAGAGGGGGACAGTTTGGCTACACCTTC. The chain couples TRBV15 to TRBJ1-2, with 7 bases aligning to TRBD1. The CDR3 is 13 amino acids. Trimming took 1 base from V and 7 from J; bases not matched to a gene: 3. The V gene's germline CDR1 is LNHNV and CDR2 YYDKDF (reference sequence).